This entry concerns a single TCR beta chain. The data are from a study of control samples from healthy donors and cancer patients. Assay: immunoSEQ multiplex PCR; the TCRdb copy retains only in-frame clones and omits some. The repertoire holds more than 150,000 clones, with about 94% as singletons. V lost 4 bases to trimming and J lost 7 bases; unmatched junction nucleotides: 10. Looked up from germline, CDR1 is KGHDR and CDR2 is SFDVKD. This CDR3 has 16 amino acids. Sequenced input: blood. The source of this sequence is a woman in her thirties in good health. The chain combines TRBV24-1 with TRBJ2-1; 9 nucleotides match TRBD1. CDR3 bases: TGTGCCACCAGTGAGTCCGGGACAGGGAATGGAAATGAGCAGTTCTTC. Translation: CATSESGTGNGNEQFF.